Listed below are T cell receptor beta chains from one sample, sequenced in a study of T cell changes during pregnancy in multiple sclerosis. TCRdb's table, derived via immunoSEQ multiplex PCR, lists solely in-frame clones and lacks some. The sample gives fewer than 140,000 clones, under 95% of which show up once; approximately 1.5% is in the top ten. The source was peripheral blood, collected before pregnancy. Source of these receptors: a female donor with multiple sclerosis, enrolled in a pregnancy study. Each CDR3 is given with its conserved first and last residue. Fields, in order: V gene, J gene, D gene, clone size, CDR3 protein, CDR3 DNA. The D gene is left open where the match is weak. Clone size is not always given. Where it is, it says once, few, many or a class for expanded clones.

TRBV19	TRBJ1-6	-	-	CASSIAGTPLHF	TGTGCCAGTAGTATAGCCGGGACTCCCCTCCACTTT
TRBV5-1	TRBJ2-1	TRBD2	once	CASSLGLAGVVSYNEQFF	TGCGCCAGCAGCTTGGGGCTAGCGGGGGTCGTCTCCTACAATGAGCAGTTCTTC
TRBV6-4	TRBJ1-1	-	-	CASSDTPGERAEAFF	TGTGCCAGCAGTGACACTCCAGGGGAGAGAGCTGAAGCTTTCTTT
TRBV4-3	TRBJ1-6	-	-	CASSQEGPGSSPLHF	TGCGCCAGCAGCCAAGAGGGGCCAGGGTCCTCACCCCTCCACTTT
TRBV19	TRBJ1-2	TRBD1	-	CASRDRAGRIGYTF	TGTGCCAGTAGGGACAGGGCAGGAAGGATAGGCTACACCTTC
TRBV6-5	TRBJ2-7	TRBD2	-	CASSYREGRVYF	TGTGCCAGCAGTTACCGAGAGGGGAGGGTTTACTTC
TRBV5-1	TRBJ2-3	-	-	CASSPGPGVGTDTQYF	TGCGCCAGCAGCCCTGGGCCAGGGGTGGGGACAGATACGCAGTATTTT
TRBV6-1	TRBJ2-3	-	-	CASSQGPTDTQYF	TGTGCCAGCAGCCAGGGGCCTACAGATACGCAGTATTTT
TRBV2	TRBJ1-2	TRBD1	-	CASHRGSPSGYTF	TGTGCCAGCCACAGGGGATCCCCGTCCGGCTACACCTTC
TRBV5-4	TRBJ1-5	-	once	CASSLEGGPQHF	TGTGCCAGCAGCTTGGAGGGAGGGCCCCAGCATTTT
TRBV7-9	TRBJ2-1	TRBD1	-	CASSRTGGSYNEQFF	TGTGCCAGCAGCCGGACAGGGGGCTCCTACAATGAGCAGTTCTTC
TRBV4-3	TRBJ2-7	TRBD1	-	CASSPGGTYEQYF	TGCGCCAGCAGCCCAGGGGGCACCTACGAGCAGTACTTC
TRBV5-1	TRBJ2-7	TRBD2	-	CASSLELASYEQYF	TGCGCCAGCAGCTTGGAACTAGCGAGCTACGAGCAGTACTTC
TRBV12-5	TRBJ2-1	TRBD2	-	CASGQSGGGEQFF	TGTGCTAGTGGCCAATCCGGGGGGGGTGAGCAGTTCTTC
TRBV5-4	TRBJ2-3	TRBD2	-	CASSRGGTSGRVDTQYF	TGTGCCAGCAGCCGGGGAGGGACTAGCGGGAGGGTAGATACGCAGTATTTT
TRBV7-8	TRBJ2-7	-	-	CASSAPTLGASEQYF	TGTGCCAGCAGCGCACCAACCTTAGGGGCCTCCGAGCAGTACTTC
TRBV7-8	TRBJ1-1	TRBD1	-	CASSLAGRGRKAFF	TGTGCCAGCAGCTTAGCGGGCAGGGGGCGCAAAGCTTTCTTT
TRBV6-6	TRBJ2-5	TRBD2	once	CASSPGLAGGKETQYF	TGTGCCAGCAGTCCCGGACTAGCGGGGGGTAAAGAGACCCAGTACTTC
TRBV10-3	TRBJ2-1	-	-	CAISESRQSYNEQFF	TGTGCCATCAGTGAGTCGAGACAGAGTTACAATGAGCAGTTCTTC
TRBV7-2	TRBJ2-7	-	-	CASSLDRGYEQYF	TGTGCCAGCAGCTTAGATAGGGGCTACGAGCAGTACTTC
TRBV9	TRBJ2-3	TRBD2	once	CASTPSGRGTDTQYF	TGTGCCAGCACACCCTCCGGGAGGGGCACAGATACGCAGTATTTT
TRBV6-5	TRBJ2-7	TRBD1	-	CASSYRDRGYEQYF	TGTGCCAGCAGTTACCGGGACAGGGGCTACGAGCAGTACTTC
TRBV29-1	TRBJ1-5	-	-	CRTVGKPPQPQHF	TGCAGGACAGTAGGCAAACCACCTCAGCCCCAGCATTTT
TRBV9	TRBJ2-5	TRBD2	-	CASSDRLAGGETQYF	TGTGCCAGCAGCGACAGACTAGCGGGGGGGGAGACCCAGTACTTC
TRBV4-1	TRBJ1-2	-	-	CASSQTIVINYGYTF	TGCGCCAGCAGCCAAACGATAGTTATAAACTATGGCTACACCTTC
TRBV4-2	TRBJ2-1	-	-	CASSQEEGGANEQFF	TGTGCCAGCAGCCAAGAGGAGGGGGGGGCAAATGAGCAGTTCTTC
TRBV27	TRBJ2-5	-	-	CASSDRTGKETQYF	TGTGCCAGCAGTGACCGAACAGGAAAAGAGACCCAGTACTTC
TRBV6-6	TRBJ1-2	-	-	CASSYAGVEGSGYTF	TGTGCCAGCAGTTATGCGGGTGTGGAGGGGTCAGGCTACACCTTC
TRBV4-1	TRBJ1-6	-	-	CASSPMDTGNSPLHF	TGCGCCAGCAGCCCCATGGACACAGGGAATTCACCCCTCCACTTT
TRBV7-6	TRBJ1-6	TRBD1	few	CASSSGQGGNSPLHF	TGTGCCAGCAGCTCCGGACAGGGCGGGAATTCACCCCTCCACTTT
TRBV14	TRBJ1-2	-	-	CASSQLEEKNYGYTF	TGTGCCAGCAGCCAACTGGAGGAGAAGAACTATGGCTACACCTTC
TRBV6-6	TRBJ1-5	-	-	CASSQDGLSGAQHF	TGTGCCAGCAGTCAGGACGGACTTTCGGGGGCCCAGCATTTT
TRBV27	TRBJ1-2	-	-	CASSPLGSVLGYTF	TGTGCCAGCAGTCCCCTAGGGAGTGTTCTTGGCTACACCTTC
TRBV7-3	TRBJ2-7	-	-	CASSFNRGEQYF	TGTGCCAGCAGCTTTAATCGGGGGGAGCAGTACTTC
TRBV30	TRBJ2-1	TRBD2	-	CAWSLGGASYNEQFF	TGTGCCTGGAGCCTCGGGGGGGCCTCCTACAATGAGCAGTTCTTC
TRBV5-1	TRBJ2-2	-	-	CASSLTGTSNTGELFF	TGCGCCAGCAGCTTGACCGGGACATCGAACACCGGGGAGCTGTTTTTT
TRBV19	TRBJ1-6	-	few	CASSTNAFATDNSPLHF	TGTGCCAGTAGTACAAACGCGTTCGCTACAGATAATTCACCCCTCCACTTT